A selection of T cell receptor beta chains follows, all from one sample in a study of blood T cell repertoires in COVID-19. Method: immunoSEQ multiplex PCR; TCRdb's copy keeps in-frame clones and lacks some. The sample yields some 70,000 clones, 81% seen once. The specimen was peripheral blood. The source is a woman aged 70 to 79 with acute or convalescent COVID-19. The CDR3 runs from the conserved cysteine through the conserved F or W. Fields, in order: J gene, clone size, V gene, D gene, CDR3 protein, CDR3 DNA. D genes are given only for firm matches. Some rows have no size entry. The others give once, few or many, or a class for an expanded clone.

J gene: TRBJ2-7; clone size: -; V gene: TRBV2; D gene: TRBD2; CDR3 protein: CASSERGGLYEQYF; CDR3 DNA: TGTGCCAGCAGTGAGCGGGGGGGCCTCTACGAGCAGTACTTC
J gene: TRBJ2-5; clone size: -; V gene: TRBV19; D gene: TRBD1; CDR3 protein: CASSQPGQTVEETQYF; CDR3 DNA: TGTGCCAGTAGCCAACCGGGACAGACCGTAGAAGAGACCCAGTACTTC
J gene: TRBJ2-5; clone size: -; V gene: TRBV6-6; D gene: TRBD1; CDR3 protein: CASSLDRGQETQYF; CDR3 DNA: TGTGCCAGCAGTTTGGACAGGGGGCAAGAGACCCAGTACTTC
J gene: TRBJ1-1; clone size: -; V gene: TRBV2; D gene: -; CDR3 protein: CATHRGMNTEAFF; CDR3 DNA: TGTGCCACCCATCGAGGGATGAACACTGAAGCTTTCTTT
J gene: TRBJ2-1; clone size: -; V gene: TRBV7-9; D gene: TRBD1; CDR3 protein: CASSLGDRGTVEEQFF; CDR3 DNA: TGTGCCAGCAGCTTAGGTGACAGGGGCACCGTCGAGGAGCAGTTCTTC
J gene: TRBJ1-1; clone size: -; V gene: TRBV28; D gene: -; CDR3 protein: CASSLSGGNTEAFF; CDR3 DNA: TGTGCCAGCAGTTTGTCTGGCGGAAACACTGAAGCTTTCTTT
J gene: TRBJ2-7; clone size: -; V gene: TRBV7-6; D gene: TRBD2; CDR3 protein: CASSLAGLAGWYF; CDR3 DNA: TGTGCCAGCAGCTTAGCAGGACTAGCGGGATGGTACTTC
J gene: TRBJ2-6; clone size: -; V gene: TRBV10-3; D gene: TRBD1; CDR3 protein: CAISPGGASSGANVLTF; CDR3 DNA: TGTGCCATCAGCCCAGGGGGCGCAAGTTCCGGGGCCAACGTCCTGACTTTC
J gene: TRBJ2-7; clone size: -; V gene: TRBV12-3/TRBV12-4; D gene: TRBD1; CDR3 protein: CASSLEGGDEQYF; CDR3 DNA: TGTGCCAGCAGTTTAGAAGGGGGCGACGAGCAGTACTTC
J gene: TRBJ2-4; clone size: -; V gene: TRBV7-2; D gene: TRBD1; CDR3 protein: CASSRDRVLVKNIQYF; CDR3 DNA: TGTGCCAGCAGCCGGGACAGGGTCTTAGTCAAAAACATTCAGTACTTC
J gene: TRBJ1-1; clone size: once; V gene: TRBV30; D gene: -; CDR3 protein: CAWSVLGGVNTEAFF; CDR3 DNA: TGTGCCTGGAGTGTTTTGGGGGGAGTGAACACTGAAGCTTTCTTT
J gene: TRBJ2-2; clone size: -; V gene: TRBV24-1; D gene: TRBD1; CDR3 protein: CATSDPGDSNTGELFF; CDR3 DNA: TGTGCCACCAGTGATCCCGGGGACAGCAACACCGGGGAGCTGTTTTTT
J gene: TRBJ1-6; clone size: -; V gene: TRBV10-2; D gene: -; CDR3 protein: CATQGVVSYNSPLHF; CDR3 DNA: TGCGCCACCCAGGGTGTCGTCTCCTATAATTCACCCCTCCACTTT
J gene: TRBJ1-5; clone size: -; V gene: TRBV19; D gene: TRBD1; CDR3 protein: CASSSLTGGDSNQPQHF; CDR3 DNA: TGTGCCAGTAGTTCGCTGACAGGGGGGGATAGCAATCAGCCCCAGCATTTT
J gene: TRBJ2-5; clone size: once; V gene: TRBV9; D gene: TRBD2; CDR3 protein: CASSVGGGSGRQETQYF; CDR3 DNA: TGTGCCAGCAGCGTAGGCGGGGGTAGCGGACGCCAAGAGACCCAGTACTTC
J gene: TRBJ1-5; clone size: few; V gene: TRBV5-5; D gene: -; CDR3 protein: CASSYAPDQPQHF; CDR3 DNA: TGTGCCAGCAGCTATGCCCCGGATCAGCCCCAGCATTTT
J gene: TRBJ2-2; clone size: -; V gene: TRBV29-1; D gene: TRBD2; CDR3 protein: CSVAPRREGTGELFF; CDR3 DNA: TGCAGCGTGGCCCCTCGGCGGGAGGGCACCGGGGAGCTGTTTTTT
J gene: TRBJ2-2; clone size: -; V gene: TRBV7-2; D gene: -; CDR3 protein: CASSVPNTGELFF; CDR3 DNA: TGTGCCAGCAGCGTCCCAAACACCGGGGAGCTGTTTTTT
J gene: TRBJ2-1; clone size: -; V gene: TRBV5-1; D gene: TRBD2; CDR3 protein: CASSSFGTSGFNEQFF; CDR3 DNA: TGCGCCAGCAGCTCGTTCGGGACTAGCGGCTTCAATGAGCAGTTCTTC
J gene: TRBJ1-2; clone size: -; V gene: TRBV27; D gene: -; CDR3 protein: CASSSFTGAYGYTF; CDR3 DNA: TGTGCCAGCAGTTCGTTCACAGGAGCCTATGGCTACACCTTC
J gene: TRBJ2-3; clone size: -; V gene: TRBV12-5; D gene: TRBD2; CDR3 protein: CASGFAGTSGGADTQYF; CDR3 DNA: TGTGCTAGTGGTTTCGCCGGGACTAGCGGGGGGGCAGATACGCAGTATTTT
J gene: TRBJ2-3; clone size: -; V gene: TRBV11-2; D gene: TRBD2; CDR3 protein: CASSLTSLAGGLDTQYF; CDR3 DNA: TGTGCCAGCAGCTTAACCTCCCTAGCGGGAGGGCTAGATACGCAGTATTTT
J gene: TRBJ1-2; clone size: -; V gene: TRBV30; D gene: TRBD1; CDR3 protein: CAWSGQGAGGYTF; CDR3 DNA: TGTGCCTGGAGTGGACAGGGGGCGGGAGGCTACACCTTC
J gene: TRBJ1-1; clone size: -; V gene: TRBV3-1/TRBV3-2; D gene: TRBD1; CDR3 protein: CASSKNPGSTGEREAFF; CDR3 DNA: TGTGCCAGCAGCAAGAACCCAGGTTCGACAGGGGAACGAGAAGCTTTCTTT
J gene: TRBJ2-2; clone size: -; V gene: TRBV7-8; D gene: TRBD2; CDR3 protein: CASSRLAGTGELFF; CDR3 DNA: TGTGCCAGCAGCCGACTAGCGGGAACCGGAGAGCTGTTTTTT
J gene: TRBJ1-1; clone size: -; V gene: TRBV28; D gene: TRBD1; CDR3 protein: CASRLDTGGLTEAFF; CDR3 DNA: TGTGCCAGCAGACTAGACACAGGGGGCTTAACTGAAGCTTTCTTT
J gene: TRBJ2-5; clone size: -; V gene: TRBV29-1; D gene: -; CDR3 protein: CSAYQGKETQYF; CDR3 DNA: TGCAGCGCCTACCAGGGAAAAGAGACCCAGTACTTC
J gene: TRBJ2-1; clone size: -; V gene: TRBV5-6; D gene: -; CDR3 protein: CASSIRDFKFF; CDR3 DNA: TGTGCCAGCAGCATCCGGGACTTCAAGTTCTTC
J gene: TRBJ1-4; clone size: -; V gene: TRBV6-2/TRBV6-3; D gene: TRBD1; CDR3 protein: CASSRDSTGNLFF; CDR3 DNA: TGTGCCAGCAGCCGCGACTCGACAGGGAACCTGTTTTTT
J gene: TRBJ1-5; clone size: -; V gene: TRBV25-1; D gene: -; CDR3 protein: CASSEGWQGCNQPQHF; CDR3 DNA: TGTGCCAGCAGTGAAGGGTGGCAGGGCTGCAATCAGCCCCAGCATTTT
J gene: TRBJ2-7; clone size: few; V gene: TRBV6-2/TRBV6-3; D gene: TRBD2; CDR3 protein: CASSYLAGVNYEQYF; CDR3 DNA: TGTGCCAGCAGTTATCTAGCGGGGGTAAACTACGAGCAGTACTTC
J gene: TRBJ1-1; clone size: -; V gene: TRBV12-3/TRBV12-4; D gene: -; CDR3 protein: CASGARYTEAFF; CDR3 DNA: TGTGCCAGCGGGGCAAGGTACACTGAAGCTTTCTTT
J gene: TRBJ2-7; clone size: medium-sized; V gene: TRBV10-3; D gene: TRBD1; CDR3 protein: CAIRRDRGPYEQYF; CDR3 DNA: TGTGCCATCAGGAGGGACAGGGGGCCCTACGAGCAGTACTTC
J gene: TRBJ2-1; clone size: -; V gene: TRBV3-1/TRBV3-2; D gene: TRBD2; CDR3 protein: CASSQVIAGGNNEQFF; CDR3 DNA: TGTGCCAGCAGCCAAGTCATCGCGGGGGGAAACAATGAGCAGTTCTTC
J gene: TRBJ2-7; clone size: -; V gene: TRBV24-1; D gene: -; CDR3 protein: CATPDKPSYEQYF; CDR3 DNA: TGTGCCACCCCCGACAAACCCTCCTACGAGCAGTACTTC
J gene: TRBJ1-2; clone size: -; V gene: TRBV19; D gene: TRBD1; CDR3 protein: CASSITGGYGYTF; CDR3 DNA: TGTGCCAGTAGTATAACAGGGGGCTATGGCTACACCTTC
J gene: TRBJ1-2; clone size: few; V gene: TRBV19; D gene: -; CDR3 protein: CASFGGGGGYTF; CDR3 DNA: TGTGCCAGTTTCGGGGGCGGGGGTGGCTACACCTTC
J gene: TRBJ1-3; clone size: -; V gene: TRBV2; D gene: -; CDR3 protein: CASRGGAGRSPSSGNTIYF; CDR3 DNA: TGTGCCAGCAGGGGTGGGGCAGGGAGGTCCCCCTCTTCTGGAAACACCATATATTTT
J gene: TRBJ2-7; clone size: -; V gene: TRBV5-1; D gene: -; CDR3 protein: CASRRSGSYEQYF; CDR3 DNA: TGCGCCAGCCGGAGGTCGGGGTCCTACGAGCAGTACTTC
J gene: TRBJ1-2; clone size: -; V gene: TRBV30; D gene: TRBD1; CDR3 protein: CAWTTRGRLYGYTF; CDR3 DNA: TGTGCCTGGACCACGAGGGGGCGCCTCTATGGCTACACCTTC
J gene: TRBJ2-1; clone size: once; V gene: TRBV5-1; D gene: TRBD1; CDR3 protein: CASSAGTGNEQFF; CDR3 DNA: TGCGCCAGCAGCGCCGGGACAGGGAATGAGCAGTTCTTC
J gene: TRBJ1-1; clone size: -; V gene: TRBV29-1; D gene: -; CDR3 protein: CSPYRQGQAEAFF; CDR3 DNA: TGCAGTCCTTATCGCCAGGGGCAGGCTGAAGCTTTCTTT
J gene: TRBJ2-1; clone size: -; V gene: TRBV2; D gene: TRBD1; CDR3 protein: CATVAGTGARNEQFF; CDR3 DNA: TGTGCCACCGTTGCTGGGACAGGGGCTCGGAATGAGCAGTTCTTC
J gene: TRBJ1-1; clone size: -; V gene: TRBV3-1/TRBV3-2; D gene: TRBD1; CDR3 protein: CASSSAGTGVTEAFF; CDR3 DNA: TGTGCCAGCAGCTCAGCCGGGACAGGGGTCACTGAAGCTTTCTTT
J gene: TRBJ2-5; clone size: -; V gene: TRBV10-3; D gene: -; CDR3 protein: CAIRAGQNQETQYF; CDR3 DNA: TGTGCCATCAGGGCGGGACAGAACCAAGAGACCCAGTACTTC
J gene: TRBJ2-5; clone size: -; V gene: TRBV29-1; D gene: TRBD2; CDR3 protein: CSVGLARETQYF; CDR3 DNA: TGCAGCGTGGGACTAGCGCGGGAGACCCAGTACTTC
J gene: TRBJ2-2; clone size: few; V gene: TRBV2; D gene: -; CDR3 protein: CASSDSLGGTGELFF; CDR3 DNA: TGTGCCAGCAGCGACTCCTTGGGGGGCACCGGGGAGCTGTTTTTT
J gene: TRBJ2-7; clone size: once; V gene: TRBV3-1/TRBV3-2; D gene: TRBD1; CDR3 protein: CASSRRTGTGRDEQYF; CDR3 DNA: TGTGCCAGCAGCCGTCGAACCGGGACAGGGAGGGACGAGCAGTACTTC
J gene: TRBJ2-1; clone size: -; V gene: TRBV9; D gene: TRBD1; CDR3 protein: CASSPSNRGQSYNEQFF; CDR3 DNA: TGTGCCAGCAGCCCCTCAAACAGGGGGCAAAGCTACAATGAGCAGTTCTTC
J gene: TRBJ1-2; clone size: once; V gene: TRBV14; D gene: TRBD1; CDR3 protein: CASSQLTGEYGYTF; CDR3 DNA: TGTGCCAGCAGCCAACTGACAGGGGAGTATGGCTACACCTTC
J gene: TRBJ1-1; clone size: -; V gene: TRBV18; D gene: -; CDR3 protein: CASSRAPPEAFF; CDR3 DNA: TGTGCCAGCTCACGGGCCCCCCCTGAAGCTTTCTTT